The 17 T cell receptor beta chains presented below share a single source sample, sequenced in a study of regulatory T cells in long-lasting Graves disease. Time point defined: newly diagnosed GD, antithyroid drugs for less than 3 months. There was RNA extracted from PBMCs, and the TCR library was made from it. The TCR beta library used iRepertoire HTBI primers with Arm-PCR amplification of CDR3. From the multiplex PCR reads, TCRdb called clonotypes with MiXCR, one entry per CDR3 protein. The sample carries some 220,000 distinct CDR3 sequences, roughly 19% recorded once. A further study also used this sample, focusing on T cells in Graves' hyperthyroidism and ophthalmopathy.

The starting material was peripheral blood mononuclear cells (PBMCs), obtained at new diagnosis, from a patient treated with antithyroid drugs. The receptors were gathered from a young woman with Graves disease.

At least ten counts were recorded for this clonotype. Germline is not matched at one junction end, which may reflect a read error. The rearrangement joins TRBV5-1 to TRBJ1-2; possible D gene TRBD1, 6 bases. Germline CDR1 is SGHRS and CDR2 is YFSETQ. The CDR3 loop spans 14 amino acids. DNA of the CDR3: TGTGCCAGCAGCCCCGGACAGACCCTCTATGGCTACACCTTC. It encodes CASSPGQTLYGYTF.

This clonotype showed up many times. The V gene is TRBV27, the J gene TRBJ1-2; 9 bases align to TRBD1. The germline gives CDR1 MNHEY, CDR2 SMNVEV (reference sequence). The CDR3 runs 14 residues. The trim removed 4 bases at V and 10 bases at J, leaving 10 bases unmatched. The CDR3 loop reads CASSSPGQGSVYTF. CDR3 sequence (DNA): TGTGCCAGCAGTTCCCCGGGACAGGGCTCTGTCTACACCTTC.

The chain has TRBV9 and TRBJ2-1; 10 nucleotides agree with TRBD2. Germline lookup yields CDR1 SGDLS and CDR2 YYNGEE. The V segment lost 3 bases and the J segment 5 bases; nucleotides outside the gene matches: 5. This CDR3 is built from 15 residues. The chain's CDR3 is CASSGPSGSDNEQFF. Written as DNA, the CDR3 is TGTGCCAGCAGCGGCCCTAGCGGGAGCGACAATGAGCAGTTCTTC.

This clonotype was seen at least ten times. V usage is TRBV20-1 and J usage is TRBJ1-6; the match to TRBD1 covers 7 bases. The CDR3 contains 14 residues. The germline gives CDR1 DFQATT, CDR2 SNEGSKA (reference sequence). V lost 3 bases to trimming and J lost 2 bases; unmatched junction nucleotides: 1. The CDR3 DNA reads TGCAGTGCTAGGGGGACAGCCTATAATTCACCCCTCCACTTT. It translates to CSARGTAYNSPLHF.

The chain is built from TRBV6-5 and TRBJ1-4; D is perhaps TRBD1 (6 bases). The CDR3 covers 15 residues. The germline gives CDR1 MNHEY, CDR2 SVGAGI. Trimming pared 0 bases from V and 7 bases from J, leaving 12 bases between. CDR3 nucleotide sequence: TGTGCCAGCAGTTACTCCGGGGGGGCGGGTGAAAAACTGTTTTTT. This encodes CASSYSGGAGEKLFF.

For this clonotype: It may be a read error: a sequence one base away is much more abundant. The genes are TRBV6-1 and TRBJ2-3; D remains ambiguous. The better agreement between TRBJ2-5 and the DNA end casts doubt on the J call. The CDR3 spans 16 residues. Germline V gene data show CDR1 as MNHNS and CDR2 as SASEGT. This CDR3 reads CASSVDSRRVSGTQYF. CDR3 bases: TGTGCCAGCAGTGTAGATAGCAGGAGAGTAAGTGGGACCCAGTACTTC.

Concerning this clonotype: Since a much larger clone is just one base distant, this may be a read error. The rearrangement joins TRBV27 to TRBJ1-1; no reliable D call. The CDR3 has 15 amino acids. From germline, CDR1 is MNHEY and CDR2 SMNVEV (reference sequence). The CDR3 DNA is TGTGCCAGCAGTAGTTTAGGGTATACTGCCACTAAAGCTTTCTTT. Residues: CASSSLGYTATKAFF.

Many counts were recorded for this clonotype. The chain's CDR3 is CASSLTGTGIIGTEAFF. CDR3 sequence (DNA): TGTGCCAGCAGCTTAACGGGGACAGGGATTATCGGCACTGAAGCTTTCTTT. J is TRBJ1-1 and V is TRBV7-8, with 9 positions matching TRBD1. The trim removed 2 bases at V and 4 bases at J, leaving 11 bases unmatched. Germline V gene lookup returns CDR1 SGHVS and CDR2 FQNEAQ. The CDR3 loop spans 17 amino acids. Looking up the rest from reference TRBV7-8 and TRBJ1-1 gives the full variable domain: GAGVSQSPRYKVAKRGQDVALRCDPISGHVSLFWYQQALGQGPEFLTYFQNEAQLDKSGLPSDRFFAERPEGSVSTLKIQRTQQEDSAVYLCASSLTGTGIIGTEAFFGQGTRLTVV.

This clonotype was counted many times. The rearrangement joins TRBV4-1 to TRBJ2-5; maybe TRBD1 (5 bases). Germline V gene lookup returns CDR1 MGHRA and CDR2 YSYEKL. The V gene lost 6 bases and the J gene lost 5 bases, with 13 bases spanning the gap. The CDR3 length is 13 residues. CDR3 sequence (DNA): TGCGCCAGCAGTCCCGGACAACCCGAGACCCAGTACTTC. It is translated as CASSPGQPETQYF.

The chain recombines TRBV12-3 or TRBV12-4 with TRBJ2-1; 13 bases line up with TRBD2. The length of the CDR3 is 18 residues. Trimming took 3 bases from V and 7 from J; bases not matched to a gene: 12. The CDR3 loop reads CASSFLGLAGAAGNEQFF. The CDR3 nucleotides are TGTGCCAGCAGTTTCCTCGGACTAGCGGGAGCGGCCGGGAATGAGCAGTTCTTC.

This clonotype was seen repeatedly, ten times or more. The chain joins TRBV2 to TRBJ1-2; D might be TRBD1 (5 bases). Trimming took 11 bases from V and 8 from J, leaving 21 bases between them. This CDR3 region has 13 residues. Looked up from germline, CDR1 is SNHLY and CDR2 is FYNNEI. The CDR3 loop is CASQGARHRGYTF. The CDR3 nucleotides read TGTGCCTCTCAGGGAGCCAGGCATCGGGGCTACACCTTC.

This clonotype was counted ten times or more. V is TRBV9 and J is TRBJ1-2; 9 nucleotides line up with TRBD1. Trimming took 3 bases from V and 7 from J; bases not matched to a gene: 7. The CDR3 extends over 14 amino acids. From germline, CDR1 is SGDLS and CDR2 YYNGEE. The DNA for the CDR3 is TGTGCCAGCAGCGCGAGGACAGGGGCTGGTGGCTACACCTTC. Translating it yields CASSARTGAGGYTF.

This clonotype was seen many times. The gene calls are TRBV28 and TRBJ2-7, with D perhaps matching TRBD1 (5 bases). This CDR3 spans 15 amino acids. Germline CDR1 MDHEN, CDR2 SYDVKM. V lost 1 base to trimming and J lost 0 bases, with 10 bases between them. CDR3 DNA sequence: TGTGCCAGCAGTTTATCGTCCGACAGCTCCTACGAGCAGTACTTC. Translation: CASSLSSDSSYEQYF.

This clonotype came up a few times. J is TRBJ2-1 and V is TRBV3-1; 8 bases line up with TRBD2. This CDR3 comprises 17 residues. V shed 6 bases, J shed 8 bases, and the junction held 18 bases outside the gene matches. CDR1 and CDR2 (germline): LGHDT, YNNKEL (reference sequence). CDR3 bases: TGTGCCAGCAGTTACACTTTGCCCGGGACTAGTCTCGATGAGCAGTTCTTC. It specifies CASSYTLPGTSLDEQFF.

This clonotype was seen ten or more times. This chain uses TRBV27 with TRBJ1-2, with TRBD1 identical over 7 bases. V lost 5 bases to trimming and J lost 2 bases; unmatched junction nucleotides: 11. Germline CDR1 is MNHEY and CDR2 is SMNVEV (reference sequence). The CDR3 runs 16 residues. The CDR3 coding sequence is TGTGCCAGCAGTGGAACCGGGACAGCAAAAAACTATGGCTACACCTTC. Amino acids: CASSGTGTAKNYGYTF.

As regards this clonotype: This sequence may be a read error, since a much larger clone differs from it by one base. Lacking the conserved final phenylalanine or tryptophan, this CDR3 likely reflects a read error. The rearrangement links TRBV2 to TRBJ1-3; D is undetermined. CDR1 is SNHLY, CDR2 FYNNEI, per germline. The CDR3 is 14 residues long. Between the trimmed V and J ends, which lost 2 bases and 0 bases, there was a span of 5 bases. In DNA, the CDR3 is TGTGCCAGCAGTGAAAGGAGCTCTGGAAACACCATATATTCT. Its translation: CASSERSSGNTIYS.

This clonotype was recorded many times. The V gene is TRBV12-3 or TRBV12-4, the J gene TRBJ1-3, with D perhaps matching TRBD1 (5 bases). V lost 4 bases and J 3 bases, leaving 10 bases between the germline ends. The CDR3 runs to 14 residues. CDR3 in amino acids: CASSSGLGGNTIYF. As DNA, the CDR3 is TGTGCCAGCAGTTCAGGGCTTGGTGGAAACACCATATATTTT.